The table lists the clone carrying this TCR beta chain with a count of one. These data come from a study of cytomegalovirus exposure and HLA in healthy donors. The PCR made use of 60 Vbeta and 13 Jbeta primers. Sequencing used immunoSEQ multiplex PCR; TCRdb keeps in-frame clones, though not all of them. Of about 140,000 clones in the sample, roughly 66% were seen once. The CDR3 extends over 12 amino acids. Germline V gene lookup returns CDR1 SGHNT and CDR2 YYREEE (reference sequence). V was cut by 6 bases and J by 4 bases, with 8 bases left in between. Sequenced sample: PBMCs. The rearrangement links TRBV5-4 to TRBJ2-1; D gene uncertain. The TCR originated in a woman aged 60-75 years in good health and CMV-seronegative. CDR3 in amino acids: CASTSGYNEQFF. In DNA form, the CDR3 reads TGTGCCAGCACCTCCGGTTACAATGAGCAGTTCTTC.